Sequencing of this T cell receptor beta chain was carried out in a study of blood T cells in healthy people across ages (dated by TCRdb to between 2015 and 2016). Some background on the complete study: Template switching captured roughly one uniquely barcoded TCR beta cDNA molecule per two T cells in model experiments. The study analyzed two additional independent replicas of 1 million unique cDNA reads from the same blood draw for two donors, one aged 18 to 30 and one aged 80 or older. To track age-related changes in TCR beta repertoire diversity, the study relied on deep sequencing normalized with unique cDNA molecular identifiers. The donors were split into four age groups: young (average around 15 years), middle-aged (roughly 40), aged (more than 55) and long-lived (roughly 77). Donors of different ages were randomly distributed across sequencing lanes to avoid experimental bias.

Donors were around 37 systemically healthy Caucasian individuals from Russia aged roughly 6 to 95 years. Each donor gave ten milliliters of peripheral blood, drawn into EDTA-treated Vacutainer tubes. PBMCs were isolated by Ficoll-Paque density-gradient centrifugation, with at least 6 million obtained per sample. Trizol reagent was used to extract total RNA from the PBMCs, yielding at least 5.5 micrograms per sample. Naive CD45RAhigh/CD27high T cell percentages were measured by flow cytometry on a PBMC aliquot from every donor. The V end loses 4 bases and the J end loses 0 bases, and a stretch of 13 bases separates them. The CDR3 contains 16 residues, cysteine and phenylalanine counted. Just the 48-base CDR3 DNA is kept, in frame starting at base 1. As encoded in the germline V gene, CDR1 is ENHRY while CDR2 is SYGVKD. General study outcomes and caveats: The CMV infection status of donors was not known, potentially confounding age-related changes in expanded clonotypes. Estimates of total diversity from one million sequenced T cells were regarded as lower bounds and underestimates. Compared with the aged group, the long-lived group had more naive CD4+ T cells, fewer expanded clones and increased TCR diversity, suggesting age selection. Observed TCR beta diversity per million T cells fell roughly linearly with age, and a significant reduction was already apparent by age around 40. Conclusive comparison of naive and antigen-experienced compartments was prevented by the profiling of bulk unsorted PBMCs. A strong correlation was found between observed TCR beta diversity and the percentage of naive T cells measured by flow cytometry.

Libraries were made using 5' RACE. Sequenced using an Illumina HiSeq 2500. A second PCR of roughly 6 to 11 cycles was run with a J-beta primer mix and a sample-barcoded 5' primer. A unique molecular identifier was introduced onto each TCR beta cDNA molecule by a template-switch 5' adaptor carrying 12 random nucleotides. Each sample yielded at least 3 million CDR3-containing paired-end reads. All of the RNA was converted into first-strand cDNA using the Mint cDNA synthesis kit, with a TRBC-specific oligonucleotide serving as the primer. Following uracil-DNA glycosylase treatment, all cDNA underwent a first 18-cycle PCR with the universal primers M1SS and BC2_uni_R. In the authors' own workflow: For normalization, 1 million high-quality reads, each with a distinct molecular identifier, were randomly selected from each sample. Reads sharing molecular identifiers were discarded rather than binned into consensus sequences. MiTCR, with a Q25 quality threshold and the strictest error-elimination algorithm, was used for CDR3 identification, clonotype clustering and error correction. Lower-bound total TCR beta diversity was estimated with a nonparametric unseen species model using Euler transformation. In TCRdb, the public reads were trimmed at Q25 with fastp and aligned with MiXCR, with productive beta chains retained. One record per CDR3 amino acid sequence lists the most common genes and DNA. These V and J calls derive from TCRdb rather than the authors' analysis. For this sample the table gives 650,000 to 1,000,000 distinct CDR3 sequences, of which 35% to 40% were detected only once. Clones ranked in the top ten supply over 10% of the sample.

This clonotype appeared a few times. What this receptor recognizes is not known. No quality values exist for individual bases; no much larger clone is one base distant. The chain joins TRBV10-3 to TRBJ2-1; the D match is possibly TRBD1 or TRBD2, with 6 bases aligned in each. The source is a man aged 18 to 35 in good health. The sample taken for sequencing was blood. The CDR3 corresponds to CAISVGGGDSYNEQFF. The bases read TGTGCCATCAGTGTCGGAGGGGGAGACTCCTACAATGAGCAGTTCTTC.